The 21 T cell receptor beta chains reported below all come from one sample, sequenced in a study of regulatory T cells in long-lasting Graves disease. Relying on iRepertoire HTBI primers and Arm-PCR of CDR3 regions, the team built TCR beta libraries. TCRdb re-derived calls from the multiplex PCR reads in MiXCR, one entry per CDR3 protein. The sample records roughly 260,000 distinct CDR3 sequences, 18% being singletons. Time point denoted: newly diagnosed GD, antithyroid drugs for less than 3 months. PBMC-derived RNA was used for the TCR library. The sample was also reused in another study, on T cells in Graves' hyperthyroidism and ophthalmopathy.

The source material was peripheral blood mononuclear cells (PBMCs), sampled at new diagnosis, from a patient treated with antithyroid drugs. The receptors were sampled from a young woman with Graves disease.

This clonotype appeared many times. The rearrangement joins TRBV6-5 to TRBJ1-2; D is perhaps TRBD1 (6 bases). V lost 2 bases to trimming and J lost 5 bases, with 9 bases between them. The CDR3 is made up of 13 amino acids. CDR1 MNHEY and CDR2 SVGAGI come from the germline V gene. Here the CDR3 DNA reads TGTGCCAGCAGTTACCGGACAGAGTATGGCTACACCTTC. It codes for CASSYRTEYGYTF.

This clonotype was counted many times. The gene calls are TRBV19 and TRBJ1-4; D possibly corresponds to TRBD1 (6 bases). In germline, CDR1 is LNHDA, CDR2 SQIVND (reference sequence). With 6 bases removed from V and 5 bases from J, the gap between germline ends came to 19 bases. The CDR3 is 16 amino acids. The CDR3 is CASSPWGDTANEKLFF. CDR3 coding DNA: TGTGCCAGTAGCCCATGGGGGGACACTGCGAATGAAAAACTGTTTTTT.

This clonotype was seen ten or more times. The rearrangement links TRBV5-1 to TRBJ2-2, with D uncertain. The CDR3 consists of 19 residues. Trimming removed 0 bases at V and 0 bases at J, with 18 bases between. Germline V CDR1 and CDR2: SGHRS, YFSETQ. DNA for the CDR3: TGCGCCAGCAGCTTGGCCCGGGTCCTAAATCCAGCGAACACCGGGGAGCTGTTTTTT. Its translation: CASSLARVLNPANTGELFF.

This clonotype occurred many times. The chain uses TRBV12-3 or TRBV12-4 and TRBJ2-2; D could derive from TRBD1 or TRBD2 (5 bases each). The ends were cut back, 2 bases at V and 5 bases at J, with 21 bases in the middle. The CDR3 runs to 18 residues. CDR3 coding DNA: TGTGCCAGCAGTTTATTCCAGGGCTTCACTAGAGAGACCGGGGAGCTGTTTTTT. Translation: CASSLFQGFTRETGELFF.

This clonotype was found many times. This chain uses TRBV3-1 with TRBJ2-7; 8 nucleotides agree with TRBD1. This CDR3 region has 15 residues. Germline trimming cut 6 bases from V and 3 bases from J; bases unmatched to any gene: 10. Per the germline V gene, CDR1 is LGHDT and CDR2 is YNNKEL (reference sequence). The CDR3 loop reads CASRTTGQGNYEQYF. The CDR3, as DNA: TGTGCCAGCAGGACCACCGGACAGGGTAACTACGAGCAGTACTTC.

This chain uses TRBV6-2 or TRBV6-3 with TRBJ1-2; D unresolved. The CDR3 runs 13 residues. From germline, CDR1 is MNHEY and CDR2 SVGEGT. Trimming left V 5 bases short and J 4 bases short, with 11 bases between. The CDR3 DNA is TGTGCCAGCAGTGAAGCGGCCGGCTATGGCTACACCTTC. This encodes CASSEAAGYGYTF.

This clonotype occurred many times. The CDR3 DNA reads TGCGCCAGCAGCGACGAGGCAGGGGCTACCTACGAGCAGTACTTC. Its protein is CASSDEAGATYEQYF. V is TRBV5-1 and J is TRBJ2-7; D may be TRBD1 (6 bases). The germline gives CDR1 SGHRS, CDR2 YFSETQ. The CDR3 has 15 residues. V gave up 4 bases and J gave up 2 bases, with 16 bases separating them.

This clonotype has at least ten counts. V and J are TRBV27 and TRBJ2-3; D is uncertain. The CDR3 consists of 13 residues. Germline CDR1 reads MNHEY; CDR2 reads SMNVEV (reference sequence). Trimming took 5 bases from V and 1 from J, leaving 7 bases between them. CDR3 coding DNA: TGTGCCAGCAGTAAAGGTGGCACAGATACGCAGTATTTT. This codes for CASSKGGTDTQYF.

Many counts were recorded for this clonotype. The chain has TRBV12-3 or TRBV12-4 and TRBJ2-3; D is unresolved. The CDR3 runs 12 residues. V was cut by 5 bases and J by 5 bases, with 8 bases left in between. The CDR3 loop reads CASSPELDTQYF. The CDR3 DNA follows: TGTGCCAGCAGTCCTGAATTAGATACGCAGTATTTT.

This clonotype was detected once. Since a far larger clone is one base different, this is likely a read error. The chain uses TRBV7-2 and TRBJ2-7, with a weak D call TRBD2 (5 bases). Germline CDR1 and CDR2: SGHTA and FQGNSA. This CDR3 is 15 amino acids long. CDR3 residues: CASSLVRRGSYERYF. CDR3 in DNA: TGTGCCAGCAGCTTAGTGAGACGGGGTTCCTACGAGCGGTACTTC.

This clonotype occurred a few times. The CDR3 here is CAISDRRGGWGGETQYF. The CDR3 DNA is TGTGCCATCAGTGATCGGCGGGGGGGCTGGGGGGGAGAGACCCAGTACTTC. The chain links TRBV10-3 to TRBJ2-5, with TRBD2 identical over 9 bases. Germline-derived CDR1 and CDR2 are ENHRY and SYGVKD. The CDR3 consists of 17 residues. Trimming at V came to 3 bases and at J to 4 bases, leaving 12 bases not matched to a gene.

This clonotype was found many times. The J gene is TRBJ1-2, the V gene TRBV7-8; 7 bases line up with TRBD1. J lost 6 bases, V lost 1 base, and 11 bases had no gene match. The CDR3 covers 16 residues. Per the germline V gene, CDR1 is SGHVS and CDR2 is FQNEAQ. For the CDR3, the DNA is TGTGCCAGCAGCTTAGGGTTCCGGGACAGAATACATGGCTACACCTTC. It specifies CASSLGFRDRIHGYTF.

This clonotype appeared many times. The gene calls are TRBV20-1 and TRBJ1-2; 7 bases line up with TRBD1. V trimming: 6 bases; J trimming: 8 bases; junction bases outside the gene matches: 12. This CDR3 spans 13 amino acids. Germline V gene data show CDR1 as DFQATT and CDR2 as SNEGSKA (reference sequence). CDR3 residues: CSAPDRDFHGYTF. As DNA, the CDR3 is TGCAGTGCCCCTGACAGGGATTTTCACGGCTACACCTTC.

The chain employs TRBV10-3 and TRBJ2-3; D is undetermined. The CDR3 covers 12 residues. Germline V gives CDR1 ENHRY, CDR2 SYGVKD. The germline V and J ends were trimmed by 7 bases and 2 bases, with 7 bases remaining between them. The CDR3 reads CAIKADTDTQYF. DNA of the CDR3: TGTGCCATCAAGGCAGACACAGATACGCAGTATTTT.

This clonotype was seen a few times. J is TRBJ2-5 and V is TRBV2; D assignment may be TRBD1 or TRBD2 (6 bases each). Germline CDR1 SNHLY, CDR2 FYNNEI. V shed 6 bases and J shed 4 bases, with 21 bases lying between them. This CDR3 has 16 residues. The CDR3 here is CASSVDGRGVGETQYF. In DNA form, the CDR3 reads TGTGCCAGCAGCGTAGATGGTAGGGGGGTTGGAGAGACCCAGTACTTC.

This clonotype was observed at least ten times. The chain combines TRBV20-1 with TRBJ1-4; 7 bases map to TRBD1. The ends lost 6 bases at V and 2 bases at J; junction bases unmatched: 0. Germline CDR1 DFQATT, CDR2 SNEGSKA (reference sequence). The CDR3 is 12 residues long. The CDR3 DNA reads TGCAGTGCGGGACAGACTAATGAAAAACTGTTTTTT. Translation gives CSAGQTNEKLFF.

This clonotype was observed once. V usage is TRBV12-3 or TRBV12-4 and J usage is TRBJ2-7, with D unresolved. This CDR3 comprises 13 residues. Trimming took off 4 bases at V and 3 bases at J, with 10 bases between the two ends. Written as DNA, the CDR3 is TGTGCCAGCAGTTCCTTACGGCACTACGAGCAGTACTTC. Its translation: CASSSLRHYEQYF.

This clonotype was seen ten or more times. CDR3 loop: CASSQVGRGGRPTDTQYF. In DNA form, the CDR3 reads TGTGCCAGCAGCCAAGTCGGTCGCGGGGGGCGTCCCACAGATACGCAGTATTTT. The V gene is TRBV3-1, the J gene TRBJ2-3, with 8 positions matching TRBD2. J gave up 2 bases and V 1 base, and 11 bases lay outside the gene matches. This CDR3 is 18 amino acids long. Germline CDR1 and CDR2: LGHDT and YNNKEL (reference sequence).

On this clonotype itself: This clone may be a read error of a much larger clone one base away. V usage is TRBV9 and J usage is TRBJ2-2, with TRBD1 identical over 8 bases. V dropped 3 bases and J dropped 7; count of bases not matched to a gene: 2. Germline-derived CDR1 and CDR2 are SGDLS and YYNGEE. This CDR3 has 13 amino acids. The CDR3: CASSAGGHGELFF. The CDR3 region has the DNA TGTGCCAGCAGCGCAGGGGGCCACGGGGAGCTGTTTTTT.

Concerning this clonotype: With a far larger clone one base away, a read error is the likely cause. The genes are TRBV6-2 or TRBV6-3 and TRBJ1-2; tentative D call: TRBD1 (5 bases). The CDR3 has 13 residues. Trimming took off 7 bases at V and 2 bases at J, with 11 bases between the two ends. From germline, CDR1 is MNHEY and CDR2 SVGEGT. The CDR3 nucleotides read TGTGCCAGCACCCAGAGACAGAACTATGGCTACACCTTC. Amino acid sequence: CASTQRQNYGYTF.

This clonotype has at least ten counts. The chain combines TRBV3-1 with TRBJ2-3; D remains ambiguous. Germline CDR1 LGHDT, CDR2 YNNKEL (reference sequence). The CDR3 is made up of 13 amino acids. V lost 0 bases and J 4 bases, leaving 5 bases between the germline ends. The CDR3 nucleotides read TGTGCCAGCAGCCAAGATGATCCAGATACGCAGTATTTT. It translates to CASSQDDPDTQYF.